The entry below describes one TCR beta chain. In the original workflow: By means of reference gene primer amplification, nucleated cell counts were estimated. Sequencing was performed with immunoSEQ multiplex PCR; in TCRdb, only in-frame clones are kept and a portion is missing. V and J calls and clone size are those listed in that table; D and trimming were worked out from the DNA. The sample lists 120,000 to 150,000 clones, 80% to 90% occurring once. The data were obtained in a study of blood T cell repertoires in COVID-19. About the research overall: There were acute and convalescent COVID-19 samples, and they came from the United States, Italy and Spain. T cells, B-cell-depleted T cells, or PBMCs supplied cDNA or gDNA.

Trimming at V came to 3 bases and at J to 5 bases, leaving 12 bases not matched to a gene. Germline-derived CDR1 and CDR2 are SEHNR and FQNEAQ (reference sequence). The CDR3 runs to 16 residues. The clonotype comes from a man aged 60 to 69 with active or convalescent COVID-19. Sequencing was carried out using peripheral blood. The chain couples TRBV7-9 to TRBJ2-7; 8 bases are a match to TRBD1. The CDR3 here is CASSFFAGQGAHEQYF. The CDR3 DNA sequence: TGTGCCAGCAGCTTTTTCGCGGGTCAGGGGGCCCACGAGCAGTACTTC.